This record looks at one T cell receptor beta chain sequence and its context. It lacks a known antigen. There are no base qualities to consult, and no much larger clone falls within one base. This specimen belongs to a study of persistence of HIV-infected CD4 T cells (dated by TCRdb to about 2020). General notes on the study: CMV- and HIV-1 Gag-responding CD4+ T cells were isolated from ART-treated individuals so that antigen-driven clonal expansion of HIV-1-infected cells could be examined. The median time participants had been on suppressive ART was 7 to 9 years. Peripheral blood samples of up to about 200 mL were collected at multiple time points, except for a couple of participants, who underwent leukapheresis at a single time point. TCRbeta sequencing assessed the clonality of all cells in each sorted population, while proviral sequencing assessed the clonality of infected cells. The TCR cluster analysis across participants included eight or nine participants for CMV and 6 or 7 participants for Gag.

The immunoSEQ hsTCRB assay version 4, run in survey mode, was used to sequence TCRbeta repertoires from genomic DNA. Genomic DNA was diluted to about 10 ng/uL, using up to about 1 ug per sample for TCRbeta sequencing. The authors' pipeline ran thus. ImmunoSeq Analyzer 3.0 was used for analysis of TCRbeta data, and diversity was computed on productive nucleotide rearrangements. Lower-bound TCR diversity was estimated with the improved Chao index, and clonality with the Gini coefficient using the Immunarch R package. When different nucleotide rearrangements encoded the same CDR3beta amino acid sequence, each rearrangement was treated as a distinct clonotype. Differential abundance analysis identified TCRbeta sequences significantly enriched in antigen-responding cells relative to anti-CD3/anti-CD28-activated cells. Using predicted peptide-MHC specificity as the basis, GLIPH2 grouped TCRs into clusters, both for each participant individually and for the merged data sets that combined participants. TCRdb obtained this table from immuneACCESS and retained in-frame rearrangements with V and J assigned. These tables miss some clones; where compared with another copy, unresolved V genes account for less than half of the shortfall, and the remainder is unexplained. D and trimming were read from the DNA, whereas the V and J calls and clone size are those reported in that table. This sample has 30,000 to 45,000 clones in its table, and 80% to 85% of those were observed once. The ten largest make up around 0.97% of the sample.

The research as a whole found: Degenerate expanded CDR3beta sequences were enriched in antigen-responding cells, suggesting convergent selection of CD4+ responses to CMV and Gag. Because the TCR analyses were done in bulk, restricting them to just the rare CMV-responding cells that actually carried HIV-1 proviruses was not possible. Within the same sorted populations, how oligoclonal the TCRs were correlated with how oligoclonal the proviruses were. Significantly lower TCRbeta richness was observed in CMV- and Gag-responding cells than in anti-CD3/anti-CD28-responding cells, and higher oligoclonality was observed in CMV-responding cells than in CD3/CD28-stimulated and Gag-responding cells. Only a small number of individuals took part in the study, and only a limited range of antigens was tested.

The treatment or condition label, as the study defines it: suppressive antiretroviral therapy. A pool of overlapping 15-mer peptides from HIV-1 Gag, at 1 ug per peptide per mL, was used to stimulate the cells. Memory populations depleted of antigen-responding cells were obtained by sorting nonresponding CD40L-negative CD69-negative CD45RO-high memory CD4+ T cells. Participants were HIV-1-infected adults who started suppressive ART during chronic infection. For at least 4 years, participants had undetectable plasma HIV-1 RNA, below 50 copies/mL. To be included, a participant needed positive CMV serology and a CD4+ T cell count above 400 cells/uL. Before stimulation, PBMCs were isolated using density centrifugation and then depleted of CD8+ T cells. For under 20 hours, the CD8-depleted PBMCs were stimulated with anti-CD28/CD49d costimulation, a CD40-blocking antibody, and enfuvirtide to prevent new infections. Cell sorting was done on a Beckman Coulter MoFlo Legacy or XDP sorter, and dead cells were excluded with propidium iodide. The QIAamp DNA Mini Kit was used for genomic DNA extraction from samples above one million cells, and the Quick-DNA Microprep Kit was used otherwise.

Based on the germline V gene, the CDR1 and CDR2 sequences are SGHRS and YFSETQ. V lost 5 bases and J lost 2 bases, and the count of bases not matched to a germline gene is 4. From cysteine to phenylalanine, the CDR3 is 14 amino acids long. Just CDR3 DNA is preserved here, 42 bases in frame from base 1. The origin of this receptor is an adult with HIV. The donor label of this sample is uncertain. Sequenced material: cultured CD4+ T cells from PBMCs, taken from a patient who received antiretroviral therapy. Reading the label with the study, this specimen's cell subset or site is: CD40L-CD69- CD45RO-high memory CD4 T cells not responding to Gag peptides. Here the chain combines TRBV5-1 and TRBJ2-3; 8 junctional bases match TRBD2. The nucleotide sequence is given as TGCGCCAGCAGGCGCGGGGGGATCACAGATACGCAGTATTTT. Its coded protein is CASRRGGITDTQYF.